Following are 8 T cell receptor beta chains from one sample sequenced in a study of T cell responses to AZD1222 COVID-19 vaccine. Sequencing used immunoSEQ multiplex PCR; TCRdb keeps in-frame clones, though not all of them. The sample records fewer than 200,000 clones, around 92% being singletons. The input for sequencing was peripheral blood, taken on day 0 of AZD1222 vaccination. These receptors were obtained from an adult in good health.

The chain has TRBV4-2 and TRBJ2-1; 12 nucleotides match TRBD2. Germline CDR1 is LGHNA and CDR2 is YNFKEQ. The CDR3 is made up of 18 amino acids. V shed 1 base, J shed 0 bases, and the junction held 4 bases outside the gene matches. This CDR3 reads CASSQATSGGLSYNEQFF. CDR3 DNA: TGTGCCAGCAGCCAAGCGACTAGCGGGGGCCTCTCCTACAATGAGCAGTTCTTC.

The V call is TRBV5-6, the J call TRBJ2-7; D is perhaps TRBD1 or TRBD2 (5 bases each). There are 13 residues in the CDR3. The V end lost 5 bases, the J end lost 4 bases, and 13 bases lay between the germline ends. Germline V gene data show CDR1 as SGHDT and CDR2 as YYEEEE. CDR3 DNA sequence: TGTGCCAGCAGGGTGAGGGGAATTTACGAGCAGTACGTC. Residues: CASRVRGIYEQYV.

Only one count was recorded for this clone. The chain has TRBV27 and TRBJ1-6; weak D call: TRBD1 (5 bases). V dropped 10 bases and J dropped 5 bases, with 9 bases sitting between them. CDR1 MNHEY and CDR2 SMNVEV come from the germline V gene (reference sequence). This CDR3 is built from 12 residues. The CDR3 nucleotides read TGTGCCACCGGGGCGCATAATTCACCCCTCCACTTT. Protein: CATGAHNSPLHF.

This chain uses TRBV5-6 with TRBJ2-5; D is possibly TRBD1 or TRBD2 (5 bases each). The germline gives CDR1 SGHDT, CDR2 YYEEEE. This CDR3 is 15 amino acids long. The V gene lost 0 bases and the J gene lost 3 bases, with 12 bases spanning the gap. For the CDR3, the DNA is TGTGCCAGCAGCTTGGTTCCGGGGACGAAAGAGACCCAGTACTTC. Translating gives CASSLVPGTKETQYF.

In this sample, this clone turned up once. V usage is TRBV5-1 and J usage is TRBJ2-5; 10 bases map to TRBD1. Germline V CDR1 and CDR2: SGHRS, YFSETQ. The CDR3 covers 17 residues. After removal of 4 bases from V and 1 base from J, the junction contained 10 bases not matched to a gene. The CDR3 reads CASSTGLDRGVQETQYF. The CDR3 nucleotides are TGCGCCAGCAGCACCGGACTGGACAGGGGGGTCCAAGAGACCCAGTACTTC.

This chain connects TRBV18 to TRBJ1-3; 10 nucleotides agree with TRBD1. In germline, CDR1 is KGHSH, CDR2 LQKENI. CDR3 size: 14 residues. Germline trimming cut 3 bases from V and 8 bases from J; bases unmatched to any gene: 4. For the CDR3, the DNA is TGTGCCAGCTCACCGGGACAGGGGATAGACACCATATATTTT. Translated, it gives CASSPGQGIDTIYF.

The CDR3 sequence is CASSLGASGEQFF. The CDR3 DNA follows: TGTGCCAGCAGCTTGGGGGCGTCGGGTGAGCAGTTCTTC. V gene TRBV5-5 combines with J gene TRBJ2-1; D not resolved. This CDR3 region has 13 residues. The ends were cut back, 0 bases at V and 9 bases at J, with 10 bases in the middle. Germline V gene lookup returns CDR1 SGHKS and CDR2 YYEKEE (reference sequence). Together with reference TRBV5-5 and TRBJ2-1, the CDR3 gives the full variable domain: DAGVTQSPTHLIKTRGQQVTLRCSPISGHKSVSWYQQVLGQGPQFIFQYYEKEERGRGNFPDRFSARQFPNYSSELNVNALLLGDSALYLCASSLGASGEQFFGPGTRLTVL.

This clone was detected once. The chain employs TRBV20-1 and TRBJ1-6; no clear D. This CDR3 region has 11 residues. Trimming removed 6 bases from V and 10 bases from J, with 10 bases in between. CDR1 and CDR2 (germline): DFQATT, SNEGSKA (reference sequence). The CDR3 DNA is TGCAGTGCCTCACTCGGATCACCCCTCCACTTT. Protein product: CSASLGSPLHF.